This T cell receptor (beta chain) came from a study of blood T cell repertoires in COVID-19. Study-level information: The origin of the acute and convalescent COVID-19 samples was the United States, Italy and Spain. PBMCs, B-cell-depleted T cells, or T cells were the source of the cDNA or gDNA that made up the material.

Source study methods: Amplification of reference gene primers was used by the study to estimate nucleated cell counts. Measured with immunoSEQ multiplex PCR; TCRdb has only the in-frame clones, and not every one. V, J and clone size are taken as reported in that table, and D and trimming were inferred from the DNA itself. The data show around 260,000 clones, roughly 80% seen once. Germline CDR1 KGHSH, CDR2 LQKENI. The CDR3 has 14 amino acids. V was pared by 5 bases and J by 7 bases, with 15 bases between. This TCR derives from a man aged 60-69 years who had recovered from COVID-19. The sequencing sample was made of peripheral blood. This rearrangement joins TRBV18 to TRBJ1-5; a weak D match, TRBD1 (6 bases). CDR3 region: CASSSQRGNQPQHF. The CDR3 nucleotides read TGTGCCAGCTCATCACAGAGGGGGAACCAGCCCCAGCATTTT.